This T cell receptor (beta chain) was identified in a study of response to subunit inactivated influenza vaccine (dated by TCRdb to 2016 to 2018). At the level of the whole study: Deep quantitative T cell receptor repertoire profiling was used in the study to track responses to a trivalent subunit inactivated influenza vaccine.

Receptor libraries were prepared by RT-PCR. Sequencing relied on an Illumina HiSeq 2500. TCRdb trimmed public reads at Q25 via fastp, called clones via MiXCR and kept in-frame beta chains. Here each entry gathers all rows of one CDR3 protein and keeps the most common genes and DNA. The sample table contains hundreds of thousands of distinct CDR3 sequences; only one count was recorded for 10% to 15% of them. About 12% of the sample goes to the ten largest clones. In this sample, this clonotype turned up a few times. Its recognized antigen is unknown. Base qualities are not recorded, but no much larger clone differs from it by a single base. Here is what the overall study found, with its caveats: According to the authors, only a limited number of new T cells may be recruited by each seasonal influenza vaccination.

The sample's time point label is to be understood as: around 47 days after influenza vaccine administration. The cysteine opens and the phenylalanine closes a CDR3 of 13 amino acids. Only the CDR3 portion is preserved as DNA: 39 bases, with reading frame beginning at the first base. The V end loses 7 bases and the J end loses 0 bases, and a stretch of 12 bases separates them. CDR1 DFQATT and CDR2 SNEGSKA were looked up in the germline V gene (reference sequence). Here the sequenced sample was PBMCs from blood, taken about 40 days after vaccination. This chain joins TRBV20-1 to TRBJ1-2; no D gene is confidently identified. The clonotype comes from a man in his fifties or sixties who received an inactivated influenza vaccine. Donor details come from another sample of the same person, matched by shared clones. The nucleotide sequence is given as TGCAGTGTCCCAAGTATAGCTAACTATGGCTACACCTTC. This is translated as CSVPSIANYGYTF.